A single T cell receptor (beta chain) is shown here with its context. The sample comes from a study of blood T cell repertoires in COVID-19. Study-level information: Both acute and convalescent COVID-19 samples were obtained from the United States, Italy and Spain. PBMCs, B-cell-depleted T cells, or T cells provided the cDNA or gDNA that made up the material.

J lost 5 bases, V lost 1 base, and 6 bases had no gene match. The germline V gene encodes CDR1 MDHEN and CDR2 SYDVKM. The CDR3 has 16 amino acids. Original analysis: Nucleated cell number was recorded as an estimate derived from reference gene primer amplification. Profiling relied on immunoSEQ multiplex PCR, and the TCRdb table lists in-frame clones only, not all of them. V and J calls and clone size are as listed in that table; D and trimming were resolved from the DNA. The table lists about 23,000 clones, roughly 89% of them singletons. This TCR derives from a woman over 75 with active or convalescent COVID-19. Sequenced material: peripheral blood. The chain combines TRBV28 with TRBJ1-5; TRBD1 agrees at 9 bases. CDR3 sequence: CASSLSLGQGDQPQHF. The CDR3 nucleotides read TGTGCCAGCAGTTTATCATTGGGACAGGGCGATCAGCCCCAGCATTTT.